This T cell receptor (beta chain) was sequenced during a study of cytomegalovirus exposure and HLA in healthy donors. Study information: The same platform was used for the roughly 120 validation repertoires as for the approximately 730 first-cohort repertoires, as reported in a later analysis.

Germline V gene data show CDR1 as SGDLS and CDR2 as YYNGEE. V dropped 1 base and J dropped 5 bases, with 12 bases sitting between them. The CDR3 is 14 residues long. Here immunoSEQ multiplex PCR was the method, and the copy in TCRdb shows in-frame clones only, minus some. The table has approximately 160,000 clones, around four fifths seen once; the top ten hold around 2%. To note about this clone: What it recognizes is unknown.

Overall study results and limits: Cytomegalovirus association was assigned to 170 or so TCR beta chains.

Input material: PBMCs. This TCR was sampled from a man aged 25-45 years in good health and CMV-seropositive. The chain recombines TRBV9 with TRBJ2-5; D is unresolved. The chain's CDR3 is CASSVIPGSETQYF. The DNA of the CDR3 is TGTGCCAGCAGCGTAATCCCGGGTTCGGAGACCCAGTACTTC.